The clone carrying this TCR beta chain was detected only once. Its antigen is unknown. The PCR had 60 Vbeta and 13 Jbeta primers. Repertoires were generated with immunoSEQ multiplex PCR, while TCRdb's copy carries only in-frame clones and drops some. This sample yields some 180,000 clones, of which approximately 70% are seen a single time; 1.5% to 2% belongs to the top ten. The source of the sample is a study of cytomegalovirus exposure and HLA in healthy donors. Study outcomes and limitations: The authors later linked a missense DCLRE1C variant to TCR beta V- and J-gene trimming. Later findings reportedly placed an Asian-associated ancestry cluster below the approximately 650-donor mean for N-insertions.

The sequenced sample was PBMCs. This clonotype originated in a woman aged 25 to 39 in good health and CMV-seronegative.

Written as DNA, the CDR3 is TGTGCCAGCAGCTTGGGGAGGAACACCATATATTTT. Translating gives CASSLGRNTIYF. The J gene is TRBJ1-3, the V gene TRBV5-5; no definite D call. Looked up from germline, CDR1 is SGHKS and CDR2 is YYEKEE (reference sequence). Trimming took off 0 bases at V and 7 bases at J, with 5 bases between the two ends. CDR3 length: 12 residues.